This TCR beta chain originates from a study of shared clonotypes between healthy human individuals. Study overall: Each donor had three CD4 naive, three CD4 memory, two CD8 naive and one CD8 memory plate. Study results and limitations: Among donors, clonotype sharing was expected to be affected by sequencing depth. Sorted-subset sequencing was shown by rarefaction to be incomplete despite large depth.

CDR3 length: 14 amino acids. Germline V gene lookup returns CDR1 MNHEY and CDR2 SVGAGI. Between the trimmed V and J ends, which lost 2 bases and 6 bases, there was a span of 13 bases. In its sample, this clone was seen once. Its antigen is unknown. The protocol was immunoSEQ multiplex PCR, while the TCRdb copy is restricted to in-frame clones and leaves out a portion. This sample has more than 2 million clones, with roughly 95% found just once. Sequenced sample: naive CD4+ T cells sorted from blood. Subset given: CD45RA+ positively selected. The V gene is TRBV6-5, the J gene TRBJ1-2; D remains unclear. The sequence was collected from a young man in good health. CDR3: CASSYLQYMNGYTF. For the CDR3, the DNA is TGTGCCAGCAGTTACCTCCAATATATGAATGGCTACACCTTC.